The 22 T cell receptor beta chains in this list originate from one sample, sequenced in a study of blood T cell repertoires in COVID-19. TCRdb's copy holds only in-frame clones and misses some; the assay was immunoSEQ multiplex PCR. The table shows 60,000 or so clones, with roughly 80% occurring only once. Sequenced sample: peripheral blood. These receptor sequences come from a man aged 55 to 70 with acute or convalescent COVID-19.

The chain is built from TRBV6-4 and TRBJ2-1, with TRBD2 identical over 10 bases. Trimming cost V 6 bases and J 2 bases; bases outside gene matches: 10. Germline V CDR1 and CDR2: MRHNA, SNTAGT. This CDR3 is 17 amino acids long. The CDR3 here is CASRGTSGALTYNEQFF. DNA of the CDR3: TGTGCCAGCAGGGGTACTAGCGGGGCCTTAACCTACAATGAGCAGTTCTTC.

This chain uses TRBV15 with TRBJ1-4; D is unclear. V lost 0 bases to trimming and J lost 8 bases, with 13 bases between them. Germline V gives CDR1 LNHNV, CDR2 YYDKDF (reference sequence). The CDR3 sequence is 15 residues long. CDR3 loop: CATSREGIGREKLFF. The DNA of the CDR3 is TGTGCCACCAGCAGAGAGGGAATAGGGAGGGAAAAACTGTTTTTT.

This clone came up a few times. V is TRBV5-4 and J is TRBJ2-2; maybe TRBD2 (6 bases). The CDR3 covers 13 residues. Per germline, CDR1 SGHNT and CDR2 YYREEE (reference sequence). Trimming pared 0 bases from V and 7 bases from J, leaving 7 bases between. The CDR3 DNA reads TGTGCCAGCAGCTTGGTGGGGGGCGGGGAGCTGTTTTTT. Residues: CASSLVGGGELFF.

For the CDR3, the DNA is TGTGCCAGCTCACCAATCCCGGAGGGGATAGGGTCTGGAAACACCATATATTTT. It yields the protein CASSPIPEGIGSGNTIYF. The chain recombines TRBV18 with TRBJ1-3; D may be TRBD1 (5 bases). The CDR3 has 18 amino acids. The V gene's germline CDR1 is KGHSH and CDR2 LQKENI. The germline V and J ends were trimmed by 2 bases and 1 base, with 18 bases remaining between them.

CDR3 sequence reads: CASSWGQPSSYNEQFF. The DNA for the CDR3 is TGTGCCAGCAGCTGGGGACAGCCTAGCTCCTACAATGAGCAGTTCTTC. The J gene is TRBJ2-1, the V gene TRBV5-8, with TRBD1 matching 7 bases. Germline CDR1 is SGHTS and CDR2 is YDEGEE. The CDR3 runs to 16 residues. Trimming removed 3 bases from V and 0 bases from J; junction bases left unmatched: 6.

The J gene is TRBJ2-2, the V gene TRBV18; no reliable D call. V was cut by 3 bases and J by 2 bases, with 4 bases left in between. The CDR3 covers 13 residues. CDR1 and CDR2 from the germline V gene are KGHSH and LQKENI. Here the CDR3 reads CASSPQNTGELFF. In nucleotides, the CDR3 is TGTGCCAGCTCACCCCAAAACACCGGGGAGCTGTTTTTT.

The chain joins TRBV5-1 to TRBJ1-2, with TRBD1 matching 7 bases. Germline lookup yields CDR1 SGHRS and CDR2 YFSETQ. V was clipped by 4 bases and J by 2 bases; unmatched bases: 8. The CDR3 runs to 15 residues. The CDR3 is CASSKGQLDNYGYTF. The CDR3 DNA is TGCGCCAGCAGCAAGGGACAGCTGGACAACTATGGCTACACCTTC.

This chain links TRBV7-2 with TRBJ2-1, with TRBD2 matching over 10 bases. CDR1 is SGHTA and CDR2 is FQGNSA in the germline V gene. Trimming took 4 bases from V and 3 from J; bases not matched to a gene: 3. The CDR3 totals 15 residues. The CDR3, as DNA: TGTGCCAGCAGCTCTAGCGGGGGTTTCTACAATGAGCAGTTCTTC. It encodes CASSSSGGFYNEQFF.

The V call is TRBV18, the J call TRBJ1-2; D gene ambiguous. The ends were cut back, 2 bases at V and 14 bases at J, with 18 bases in the middle. Per germline, CDR1 KGHSH and CDR2 LQKENI. The CDR3 sequence is 13 residues long. The CDR3 DNA reads TGTGCCAGCTCACCAGCGAAGGAAATGGCTAGAACCTTC. This codes for CASSPAKEMARTF.

Only one count was recorded for this clone. This chain joins TRBV6-1 and TRBJ1-6; tentative D call: TRBD1 (6 bases). Trimming shortened V by 0 bases and J by 7 bases, and 16 bases separated the two germline ends. CDR3 length: 17 amino acids. Germline V gene data show CDR1 as MNHNS and CDR2 as SASEGT. The CDR3 loop reads CASSEAGTGWFNSPLHF. CDR3 nucleotides: TGTGCCAGCAGTGAAGCGGGCACAGGGTGGTTCAATTCACCCCTCCACTTT.

The rearrangement joins TRBV12-3 or TRBV12-4 to TRBJ1-2; D not certain. V shed 3 bases and J shed 7 bases, with 12 bases lying between them. The CDR3 sequence is 13 residues long. The CDR3 nucleotides read TGTGCCAGCAGTTTTATCCGTGAGGGTGGCTACACCTTC. Translated: CASSFIREGGYTF.

This chain joins TRBV11-2 and TRBJ2-5; 9 positions match TRBD2. Per the germline V gene, CDR1 is SGHAT and CDR2 is FQNNGV. Germline trimming cut 3 bases from V and 1 base from J; bases unmatched to any gene: 9. The CDR3 is 17 residues long. Here the CDR3 reads CASSFGGSGGPQETQYF. The DNA of the CDR3 is TGTGCCAGCAGCTTTGGGGGGAGCGGGGGGCCCCAAGAGACCCAGTACTTC.

The gene calls are TRBV6-5 and TRBJ2-7, with D maybe TRBD1 (5 bases). Trimming took off 5 bases at V and 2 bases at J, with 13 bases between the two ends. Germline CDR1 and CDR2: MNHEY and SVGAGI. The CDR3 extends over 14 amino acids. This CDR3 reads CASSLYTDTYEQYF. The CDR3 DNA reads as TGTGCCAGCAGTCTGTACACGGACACCTACGAGCAGTACTTC.

This clone came up a few times. This chain links TRBV7-3 with TRBJ1-1, with D hard to call. Germline lookup yields CDR1 SGHTA and CDR2 FQGTGA. The CDR3 covers 13 residues. Trimming stripped 3 bases from V and 11 bases from J, with 16 bases between. For the CDR3, the DNA is TGTGCCAGCAGCTTGGTCCCTACGGGGTTTGCTTTCTTT. Translated: CASSLVPTGFAFF.

The chain is built from TRBV4-1 and TRBJ2-2, with D tentatively TRBD1 (6 bases). From germline, CDR1 is MGHRA and CDR2 YSYEKL. This CDR3 is built from 15 residues. Trimming took off 3 bases at V and 4 bases at J, with 12 bases between the two ends. In DNA, the CDR3 is TGCGCCAGCAGCCAGGGAATAGGGGGCACCGGGGAGCTGTTTTTT. This codes for CASSQGIGGTGELFF.

The chain recombines TRBV29-1 with TRBJ1-1; 11 positions agree with TRBD1. V was clipped by 6 bases and J by 8 bases; unmatched bases: 5. The CDR3 consists of 12 residues. CDR1 SQVTM and CDR2 ANQGSEA come from the germline V gene. The CDR3 region has the DNA TGCAGCGTCGGGACAGGGGGAAGGGAAGCTTTCTTT. Translating it yields CSVGTGGREAFF.

CDR3 protein: CASSQGQLAGSTDTQYF. CDR3 nucleotide sequence: TGTGCCAGCAGCCAGGGGCAACTAGCGGGGAGCACAGATACGCAGTATTTT. This sequence joins TRBV4-2 and TRBJ2-3; the match to TRBD2 covers 10 bases. CDR1 LGHNA and CDR2 YNFKEQ come from the germline V gene. The CDR3 spans 17 residues. V lost 3 bases and J lost 0; bases outside the gene matches: 6.

This clone was found a few times. V is TRBV2 and J is TRBJ2-4; no firm D call. The germline CDR1 and CDR2 sequences are SNHLY and FYNNEI. V dropped 11 bases and J dropped 5 bases, with 10 bases sitting between them. The CDR3 is 11 residues long. The chain's CDR3 is CAGGPQNIQYF. The CDR3 DNA sequence: TGTGCCGGTGGGCCGCAAAACATTCAGTACTTC.

This chain connects TRBV30 to TRBJ1-2; D is uncertain. There are 13 residues in the CDR3. Trimming removed 4 bases from V and 3 bases from J, with 12 bases in between. The germline gives CDR1 GTSNPN, CDR2 SVGIG (reference sequence). The CDR3 sequence is CAWTRRPDYGYTF. The CDR3 DNA follows: TGTGCCTGGACCAGGCGACCAGACTATGGCTACACCTTC.

The chain is built from TRBV7-2 and TRBJ1-6, with no clear D. This CDR3 spans 14 amino acids. V dropped 2 bases and J dropped 8 bases, with 10 bases sitting between them. Germline CDR1 SGHTA, CDR2 FQGNSA. The CDR3 coding sequence is TGTGCCAGCAGCTTATTGCGTGGTGATTCACCCCTCCACTTT. The encoded protein is CASSLLRGDSPLHF. The whole variable domain, filled in from reference TRBV7-2 and TRBJ1-6, reads GAGVSQSPSNKVTEKGKDVELRCDPISGHTALYWYRQSLGQGLEFLIYFQGNSAPDKSGLPSDRFSAERTGGSVSTLTIQRTQQEDSAVYLCASSLLRGDSPLHFGNGTRLTVT.

This rearrangement joins TRBV6-1 to TRBJ1-1; D is ambiguous. The CDR3 runs 13 residues. V was trimmed by 3 bases and J by 5 bases, leaving 10 bases between them. In germline, CDR1 is MNHNS, CDR2 SASEGT. CDR3 coding DNA: TGTGCCAGCAGTGAGTGGTCGCGGACTGAAGCTTTCTTT. Encoded protein: CASSEWSRTEAFF.

The chain employs TRBV11-2 and TRBJ1-2; 8 bases are a match to TRBD1. V shed 3 bases, J shed 3 bases, and the junction held 0 bases outside the gene matches. CDR1 and CDR2 (germline): SGHAT, FQNNGV. The CDR3 has 13 residues. The CDR3 here is CASSLDRDYGYTF. The CDR3 nucleotides are TGTGCCAGCAGCTTGGACAGGGACTATGGCTACACCTTC.